The clone carrying this T cell receptor beta chain appeared many times. Antigen: not known. Synthesis of cDNA was carried out by template-switch 5'RACE. The reaction used 10-nucleotide random UMIs. TCRdb recomputed calls from the 5' RACE reads with MiXCR, one row per CDR3 protein. The repertoire consists of roughly 66,000 distinct CDR3 sequences, with about 5% occurring once and the leading ten covering about 2.2%. This specimen belongs to a study of neurological immune-mediated disorders. The study's findings and limits: The greatest TCR clonal expansion occurred in HTLV-1-associated myelopathy and the least in multiple sclerosis, which fell below healthy controls.

The specimen was PBMCs. This clonotype originated in a woman in her seventies with multiple sclerosis.

This CDR3 is CSARTGKSVGVQYF. The DNA of the CDR3 is TGCAGTGCTAGGACAGGGAAGTCCGTCGGGGTCCAGTACTTC. The V gene is TRBV20-1, the J gene TRBJ2-5; TRBD1 matches at 7 bases. CDR1 DFQATT and CDR2 SNEGSKA come from the germline V gene (reference sequence). There are 14 residues in the CDR3. J gave up 10 bases and V 3 bases, and 14 bases lay outside the gene matches.